The sequence of this T cell receptor (beta chain) was determined in a study of identifying expanded T cells in peripheral blood (dated 2019 in TCRdb). With regard to the full study: Technical replicates were generated by sequencing separate aliquots of the same genomic DNA pool, with four replicates compared pairwise. Broad study findings and their caveats: The authors expected that over much longer intervals, such as months to years, biological variance in healthy repertoires might increase even further. Both the number of clones called differentially abundant and the false-positive rate were significantly reduced by the beta-binomial model across all healthy-donor time intervals. Variance in clone template counts between two-week samples significantly increased with total template count across all healthy donors. The binomial model flagged about 1.2 differentially abundant clones between technical replicates, compared with about 16.4 over around two weeks and 19 to 20 over four weeks.

No immune events, such as infections, were documented for the healthy donors during the collection period. Time-dependent variance in a beta-binomial model of T-cell clone differential abundance was calibrated using healthy-donor blood repertoires as a training cohort. The training cohort included approximately ten healthy donors, of whom 3 were female and 7 were male. Donor ages ranged from 29 to 64 years, with an average of roughly 40 years. Whole blood from each healthy donor was obtained from a commercial supplier and was collected at three time points roughly 13 days apart. Genomic DNA was extracted from unsorted whole blood for immunosequencing. TCRbeta CDR3 regions were profiled by bias-controlled multiplex PCR amplification of genomic DNA with the immunoSEQ Assay. The original pipeline was this. The absolute abundance of each unique TCRbeta CDR3 region was quantified after sequences were collapsed and filtered. Differential abundance was tested with a binomial (Fisher-equivalent) model and with a beta-binomial model adding time-dependent variance fitted from healthy donors. Clones with fewer than 5 combined templates were excluded, and clones with Benjamini-Hochberg FDR below 0.01 were called differentially abundant. In the beta-binomial model, variance was expressed as a function of the total template count across the two samples, in the form v = (b*log(k)+a)^2. As stored in TCRdb, this immuneACCESS dataset retains in-frame rearrangements with V and J assigned. A fraction of the clones does not appear; measured against another copy, unresolved V genes explain less than half of the discrepancy, and the remainder lacks a known reason. V, J and clone size are those of that table, while D and trimming were read from the DNA. The sample profile shows fewer than 55,000 clones; 82% of them were found once. The ten largest make up approximately 14% of the sample.

Spanning cysteine to phenylalanine, the CDR3 consists of 15 amino acids. Only the CDR3 part of the read is kept: 45 bases, read in frame from the first base. V lost 1 base and J lost 6 bases; the stretch between them is 15 bases long. Taken from the germline V gene, the CDR1 and CDR2 loops are MGHRA and YSYEKL. Details on this clone: No antigen is known for it. Qualities for individual bases were not recorded, and no much larger clone is one base off.

This TCR came from a person aged 18 to 75 in good health. The chain links TRBV4-1 with TRBJ2-5; the D segment may tentatively be TRBD1 or TRBD2, each giving 5 matched bases. What was sequenced was blood. The CDR3 in this case is CASSQVYGAGKTQYF. The bases read TGCGCCAGCAGCCAAGTCTACGGGGCCGGGAAGACCCAGTACTTC.